This passage covers 11 T cell receptor beta chains from one sample sequenced in a study of T cells of healthy individuals. MiXCR, run by TCRdb on the 5' RACE reads, gives a single entry per CDR3 protein. There are 85,000 to 100,000 distinct CDR3 sequences in the sample; roughly 18% occur only once, and under 7.5% lies in the top ten. These receptors originate from a human donor in good health.

This clonotype was seen only a few times. V is TRBV11-2 and J is TRBJ2-2; D is undetermined. V lost 1 base and J lost 7, with 13 bases in between. Germline V gene sequence: CDR1 SGHAT, CDR2 FQNNGV. The CDR3 totals 15 residues. CDR3 amino acids: CASSLALGSLGELFF. The CDR3 nucleotides read TGTGCCAGCAGCTTAGCGTTAGGCTCCCTCGGGGAGCTGTTTTTT. The complete variable domain, with remaining parts taken from reference TRBV11-2 and TRBJ2-2, reads EAGVAQSPRYKIIEKRQSVAFWCNPISGHATLYWYQQILGQGPKLLIQFQNNGVVDDSQLPKDRFSAERLKGVDSTLKIQPAKLEDSAVYLCASSLALGSLGELFFGEGSRLTVL.

The chain employs TRBV6-2 or TRBV6-3 and TRBJ1-2; 8 bases line up with TRBD1. The CDR3 length is 18 residues. After removal of 5 bases from V and 2 bases from J, the junction contained 16 bases not matched to a gene. CDR1 MNHEY and CDR2 SVGEGT come from the germline V gene. The CDR3 region is CASSEFLHRTGTNYGYTF. The CDR3 region has the DNA TGTGCCAGCAGTGAGTTTCTCCACCGGACAGGGACCAACTATGGCTACACCTTC.

This clonotype was counted a single time. The J gene is TRBJ2-4, the V gene TRBV7-2; no clear D gene. Germline lookup yields CDR1 SGHTA and CDR2 FQGNSA. The CDR3 runs to 15 residues. V was pared by 3 bases and J by 2 bases, with 11 bases between. The CDR3 DNA follows: TGTGCCAGCAGCTTGGCGGTCCAGACCAAAAACATTCAGTACTTC. It is translated as CASSLAVQTKNIQYF. Full variable domain (remainder filled in from reference TRBV7-2 and TRBJ2-4): GAGVSQSPSNKVTEKGKDVELRCDPISGHTALYWYRQSLGQGLEFLIYFQGNSAPDKSGLPSDRFSAERTGGSVSTLTIQRTQQEDSAVYLCASSLAVQTKNIQYFGAGTRLSVL.

This clonotype appeared many times. This chain uses TRBV7-9 with TRBJ1-5; D unresolved. The germline V gene encodes CDR1 SEHNR and CDR2 FQNEAQ (reference sequence). The CDR3 is made up of 13 amino acids. The V end lost 3 bases, the J end lost 5 bases, and 8 bases lay between the germline ends. Here the CDR3 DNA reads TGTGCCAGCAGCTTCGGCCCCGATCAGCCCCAGCATTTT. Amino acids: CASSFGPDQPQHF. The full variable domain, in which reference TRBV7-9 and TRBJ1-5 provide the parts outside the CDR3, is DTGVSQNPRHKITKRGQNVTFRCDPISEHNRLYWYRQTLGQGPEFLTYFQNEAQLEKSRLLSDRFSAERPKGSFSTLEIQRTEQGDSAMYLCASSFGPDQPQHFGDGTRLSIL.

This clonotype was detected ten times or more. The chain joins TRBV7-2 to TRBJ2-5; 7 positions agree with TRBD2. CDR3 length: 15 residues. The germline V gene has CDR1 SGHTA and CDR2 FQGNSA. After removal of 6 bases from V and 3 bases from J, the junction contained 10 bases not matched to a gene. CDR3 coding DNA: TGTGCCAGCAGATTTGGGGGGAGGGCTGAAGAGACCCAGTACTTC. This sequence encodes CASRFGGRAEETQYF.

This chain links TRBV5-6 with TRBJ2-5, with D tentatively TRBD1 or TRBD2 (5 bases each). The V gene's germline CDR1 is SGHDT and CDR2 YYEEEE. V gave up 6 bases and J gave up 2 bases, with 14 bases separating them. The CDR3 length is 14 residues. CDR3 residues: CASIPRGLQETQYF. The CDR3 DNA sequence: TGTGCCAGCATCCCACGGGGCTTACAAGAGACCCAGTACTTC.

This clonotype has a handful of counts. V is TRBV7-9 and J is TRBJ1-3; D remains ambiguous. CDR1 and CDR2 from the germline V gene are SEHNR and FQNEAQ (reference sequence). Deletions cut 5 bases from V and 3 bases from J, with 5 bases between. The CDR3 contains 12 residues. The CDR3 loop is CASSPHGNTIYF. CDR3 DNA: TGTGCCAGCAGCCCACATGGAAACACCATATATTTT. Using reference TRBV7-9 and TRBJ1-3 for the parts outside the CDR3, the full variable domain is DTGVSQNPRHKITKRGQNVTFRCDPISEHNRLYWYRQTLGQGPEFLTYFQNEAQLEKSRLLSDRFSAERPKGSFSTLEIQRTEQGDSAMYLCASSPHGNTIYFGEGSWLTVV.

This clonotype appeared a few times. V and J are TRBV15 and TRBJ2-7, with 9 nucleotides matching TRBD1. CDR1 and CDR2 (germline): LNHNV, YYDKDF (reference sequence). Germline trimming cut 5 bases from V and 0 bases from J; bases unmatched to any gene: 5. This CDR3 comprises 15 residues. As DNA, the CDR3 is TGTGCCACCAGCGGGGGGACAGGGACCTCCTACGAGCAGTACTTC. Translating gives CATSGGTGTSYEQYF.

The chain links TRBV20-1 to TRBJ2-5, with D possibly TRBD1 on 5 matching bases. Germline V lookup: CDR1 DFQATT, CDR2 SNEGSKA (reference sequence). Trimming took off 0 bases at V and 2 bases at J, with 13 bases between the two ends. The CDR3 runs to 15 residues. In DNA form, the CDR3 reads TGCAGTGCTAGAGATAGAAAAAGGGGTCAAGAGACCCAGTACTTC. This encodes CSARDRKRGQETQYF.

This clonotype was counted a few times. The chain is built from TRBV6-2 or TRBV6-3 and TRBJ1-1; D gene unclear. V lost 1 base, J lost 5 bases, and 11 bases lay in between. The CDR3 length is 14 residues. Per germline, CDR1 MNHEY and CDR2 SVGEGT. The CDR3 sequence: CASSYYSGSTEAFF. The CDR3 DNA sequence: TGTGCCAGCAGTTACTATAGTGGTTCGACTGAAGCTTTCTTT.

This clonotype was seen only once. The chain has TRBV28 and TRBJ1-5; unclear D gene. Trimming took 6 bases from V and 0 from J, leaving 18 bases between them. CDR3 size: 17 residues. Germline CDR1 and CDR2: MDHEN and SYDVKM. The CDR3 coding sequence is TGTGCCAGCAGCCCAGTAGGAGGGCCCTATAGCAATCAGCCCCAGCATTTT. Its translation: CASSPVGGPYSNQPQHF.